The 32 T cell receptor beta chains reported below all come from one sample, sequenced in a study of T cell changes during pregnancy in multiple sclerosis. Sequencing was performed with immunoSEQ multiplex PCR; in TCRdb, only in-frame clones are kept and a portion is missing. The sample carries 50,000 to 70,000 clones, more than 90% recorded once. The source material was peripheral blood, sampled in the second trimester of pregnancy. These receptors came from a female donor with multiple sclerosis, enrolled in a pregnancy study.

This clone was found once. The CDR3 DNA reads TGTGCCTGGAGTGTAGGGGGCTCCGGGGAGCTGTTTTTT. Translated, it gives CAWSVGGSGELFF. The chain joins TRBV30 to TRBJ2-2; 7 bases line up with TRBD1. The germline CDR1 and CDR2 sequences are GTSNPN and SVGIG (reference sequence). Germline trimming cut 0 bases from V and 6 bases from J; bases unmatched to any gene: 1. The CDR3 extends over 13 amino acids.

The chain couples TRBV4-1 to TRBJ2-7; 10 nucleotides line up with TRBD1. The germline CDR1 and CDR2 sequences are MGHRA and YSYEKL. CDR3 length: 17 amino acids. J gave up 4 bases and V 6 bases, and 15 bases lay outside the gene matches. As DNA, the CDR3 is TGCGCCAGCAGTCCGTTCACGACGACAGGGGGCAATTACGAGCAGTACTTC. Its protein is CASSPFTTTGGNYEQYF.

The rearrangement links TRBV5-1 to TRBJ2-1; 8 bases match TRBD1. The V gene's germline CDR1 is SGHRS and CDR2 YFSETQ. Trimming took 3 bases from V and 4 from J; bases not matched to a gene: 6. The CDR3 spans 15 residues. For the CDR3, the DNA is TGCGCCAGCAGCTCGGGACAGGCTCTTTACAATGAGCAGTTCTTC. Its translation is CASSSGQALYNEQFF.

In DNA form, the CDR3 reads TGTGCCAGCAGCTCACCAGTGACAGGGACGAGTATCGGGGAGACCCAGTACTTC. This encodes CASSSPVTGTSIGETQYF. The chain combines TRBV7-8 with TRBJ2-5; 7 bases fit TRBD1. Trimming at V came to 4 bases and at J to 5 bases, leaving 19 bases not matched to a gene. The germline gives CDR1 SGHVS, CDR2 FQNEAQ. The CDR3 sequence is 18 residues long.

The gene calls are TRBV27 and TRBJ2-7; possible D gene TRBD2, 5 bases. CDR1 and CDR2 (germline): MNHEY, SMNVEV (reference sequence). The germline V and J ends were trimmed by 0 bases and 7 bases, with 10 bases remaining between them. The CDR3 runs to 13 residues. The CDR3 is CASSLSLRREQYF. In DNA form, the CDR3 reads TGTGCCAGCAGTTTATCCCTACGGAGGGAGCAGTACTTC.

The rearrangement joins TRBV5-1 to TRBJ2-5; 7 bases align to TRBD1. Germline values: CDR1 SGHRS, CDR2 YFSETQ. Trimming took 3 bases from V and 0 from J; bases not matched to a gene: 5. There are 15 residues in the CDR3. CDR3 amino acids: CASSWDRSYQETQYF. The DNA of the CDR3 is TGCGCCAGCAGCTGGGACAGATCGTACCAAGAGACCCAGTACTTC.

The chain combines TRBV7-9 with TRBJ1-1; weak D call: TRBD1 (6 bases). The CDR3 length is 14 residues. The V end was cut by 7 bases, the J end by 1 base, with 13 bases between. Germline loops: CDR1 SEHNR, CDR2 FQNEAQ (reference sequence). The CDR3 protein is CASTLGQENTEAFF. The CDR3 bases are TGTGCCAGCACCTTGGGACAAGAGAACACTGAAGCTTTCTTT. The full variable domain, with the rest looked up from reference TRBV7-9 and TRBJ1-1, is DTGVSQNPRHKITKRGQNVTFRCDPISEHNRLYWYRQTLGQGPEFLTYFQNEAQLEKSRLLSDRFSAERPKGSFSTLEIQRTEQGDSAMYLCASTLGQENTEAFFGQGTRLTVV.

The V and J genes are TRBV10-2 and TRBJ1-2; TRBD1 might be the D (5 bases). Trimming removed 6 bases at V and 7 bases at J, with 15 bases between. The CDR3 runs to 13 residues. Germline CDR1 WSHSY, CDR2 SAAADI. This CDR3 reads CASSQGKSVGYTF. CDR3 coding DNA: TGCGCCAGCAGCCAGGGTAAAAGCGTTGGCTACACCTTC.

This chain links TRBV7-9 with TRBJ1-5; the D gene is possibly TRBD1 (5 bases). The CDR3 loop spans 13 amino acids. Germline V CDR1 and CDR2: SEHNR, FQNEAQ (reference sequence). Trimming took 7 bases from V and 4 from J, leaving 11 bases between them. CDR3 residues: CASTTGVNQPQHF. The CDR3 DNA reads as TGTGCCAGCACCACGGGGGTAAATCAGCCCCAGCATTTT.

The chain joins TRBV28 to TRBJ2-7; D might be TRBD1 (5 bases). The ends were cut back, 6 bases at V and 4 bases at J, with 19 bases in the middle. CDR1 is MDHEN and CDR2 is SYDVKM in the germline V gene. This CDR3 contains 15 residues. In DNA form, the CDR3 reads TGTGCCAGCAGGTCTGGACACCTAAACCGGTACGAGCAGTACTTC. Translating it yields CASRSGHLNRYEQYF. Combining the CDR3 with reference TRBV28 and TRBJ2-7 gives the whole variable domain DVKVTQSSRYLVKRTGEKVFLECVQDMDHENMFWYRQDPGLGLRLIYFSYDVKMKEKGDIPEGYSVSREKKERFSLILESASTNQTSMYLCASRSGHLNRYEQYFGPGTRLTVT.

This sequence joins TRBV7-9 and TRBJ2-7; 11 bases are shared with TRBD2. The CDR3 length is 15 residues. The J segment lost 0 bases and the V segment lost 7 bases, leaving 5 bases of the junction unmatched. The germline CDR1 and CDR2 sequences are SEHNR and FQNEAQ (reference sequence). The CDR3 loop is CASKGLAESSYEQYF. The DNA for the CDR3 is TGTGCCAGCAAGGGACTAGCGGAAAGCTCCTACGAGCAGTACTTC.

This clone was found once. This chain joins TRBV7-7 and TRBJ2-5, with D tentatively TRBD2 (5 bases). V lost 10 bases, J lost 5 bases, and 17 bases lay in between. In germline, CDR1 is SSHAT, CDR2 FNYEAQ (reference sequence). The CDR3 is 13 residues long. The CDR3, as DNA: TGTGCCACCGCGCGGGCCGATAGCGAGACCCAGTACTTC. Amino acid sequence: CATARADSETQYF.

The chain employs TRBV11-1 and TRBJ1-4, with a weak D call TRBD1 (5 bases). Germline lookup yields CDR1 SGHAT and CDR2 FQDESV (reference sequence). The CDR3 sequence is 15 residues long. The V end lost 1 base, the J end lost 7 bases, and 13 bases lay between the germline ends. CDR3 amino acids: CASSLGDSRREKLFF. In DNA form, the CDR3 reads TGTGCCAGCAGCTTAGGAGACAGCCGCCGTGAAAAACTGTTTTTT.

The CDR3 region is CASSQGQGTPDTQYF. The CDR3 nucleotides read TGCGCCAGCAGCCAGGGACAGGGGACGCCAGATACGCAGTATTTT. The J gene is TRBJ2-3, the V gene TRBV4-3, with 10 nucleotides matching TRBD1. CDR3 length: 15 residues. Germline V gene lookup returns CDR1 LGHNA and CDR2 YSLEER. J was trimmed by 4 bases and V by 3 bases; bases with no gene match: 4.

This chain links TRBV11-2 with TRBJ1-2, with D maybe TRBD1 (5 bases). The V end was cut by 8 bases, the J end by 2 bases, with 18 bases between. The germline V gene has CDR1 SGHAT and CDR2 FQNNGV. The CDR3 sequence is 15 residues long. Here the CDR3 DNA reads TGTGCCAGCGGCTCCATAAAAGGGGTGAACTATGGCTACACCTTC. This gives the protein CASGSIKGVNYGYTF. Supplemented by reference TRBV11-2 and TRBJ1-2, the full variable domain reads EAGVAQSPRYKIIEKRQSVAFWCNPISGHATLYWYQQILGQGPKLLIQFQNNGVVDDSQLPKDRFSAERLKGVDSTLKIQPAKLEDSAVYLCASGSIKGVNYGYTFGSGTRLTVV.

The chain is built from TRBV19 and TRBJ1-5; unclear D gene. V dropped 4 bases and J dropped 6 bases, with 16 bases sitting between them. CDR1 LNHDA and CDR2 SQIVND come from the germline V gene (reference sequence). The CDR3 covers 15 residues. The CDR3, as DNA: TGTGCCAGTAGTAATGGTCAGGATGGAACTCAGCCCCAGCATTTT. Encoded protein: CASSNGQDGTQPQHF.

The CDR3: CASTRGLGNTIYF. Written as DNA, the CDR3 is TGTGCCAGCACGCGGGGGTTAGGAAACACCATATATTTT. This chain links TRBV2 with TRBJ1-3; TRBD1 might be the D (5 bases). Between the trimmed V and J ends, which lost 7 bases and 4 bases, there was a span of 11 bases. CDR1 SNHLY and CDR2 FYNNEI come from the germline V gene. The CDR3 contains 13 residues.

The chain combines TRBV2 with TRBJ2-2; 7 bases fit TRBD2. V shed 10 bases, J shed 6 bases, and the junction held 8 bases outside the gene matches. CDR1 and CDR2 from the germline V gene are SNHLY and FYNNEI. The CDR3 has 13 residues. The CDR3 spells CATKFSGPGELFF. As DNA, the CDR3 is TGTGCCACCAAATTTAGCGGGCCCGGGGAGCTGTTTTTT.

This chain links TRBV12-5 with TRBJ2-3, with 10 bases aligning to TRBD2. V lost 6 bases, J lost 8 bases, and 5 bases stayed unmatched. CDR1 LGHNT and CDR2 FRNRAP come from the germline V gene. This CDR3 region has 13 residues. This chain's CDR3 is CASGLAGAGTQYF. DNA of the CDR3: TGTGCTAGTGGGCTAGCGGGGGCCGGTACGCAGTATTTT.

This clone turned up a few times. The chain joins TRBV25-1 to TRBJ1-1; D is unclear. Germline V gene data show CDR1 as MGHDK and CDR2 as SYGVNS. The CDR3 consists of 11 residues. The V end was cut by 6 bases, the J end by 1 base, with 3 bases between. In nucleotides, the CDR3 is TGTGCCAGCAGCCGGAACACTGAAGCTTTCTTT. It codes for CASSRNTEAFF.

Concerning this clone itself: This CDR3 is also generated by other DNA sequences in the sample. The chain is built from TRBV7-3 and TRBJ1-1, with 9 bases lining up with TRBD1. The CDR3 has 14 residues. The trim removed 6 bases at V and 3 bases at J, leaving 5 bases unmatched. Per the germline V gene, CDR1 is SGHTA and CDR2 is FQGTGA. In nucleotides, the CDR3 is TGTGCCAGCAGTCTAACAGGGGGCGACACTGAAGCTTTCTTT. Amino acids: CASSLTGGDTEAFF.

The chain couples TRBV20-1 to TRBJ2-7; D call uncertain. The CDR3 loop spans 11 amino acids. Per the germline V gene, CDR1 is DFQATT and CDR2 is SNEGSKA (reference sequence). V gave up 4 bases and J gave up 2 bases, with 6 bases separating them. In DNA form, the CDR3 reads TGCAGTGCTAATCTCGCCTACGAGCAGTACTTC. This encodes CSANLAYEQYF.

CDR3 bases: TGCGCCAGCAGCTTGACCAGGGCGGACACTGAAGCTTTCTTT. Its translation: CASSLTRADTEAFF. The gene calls are TRBV5-1 and TRBJ1-1; a weak D match, TRBD1 (5 bases). Trimming removed 1 base from V and 3 bases from J, with 10 bases in between. The germline gives CDR1 SGHRS, CDR2 YFSETQ. CDR3 length equals 14 residues.

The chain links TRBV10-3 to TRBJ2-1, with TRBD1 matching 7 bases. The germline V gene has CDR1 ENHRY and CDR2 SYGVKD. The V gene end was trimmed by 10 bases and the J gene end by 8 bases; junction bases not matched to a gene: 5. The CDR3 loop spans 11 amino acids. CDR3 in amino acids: CATQTGYEQFF. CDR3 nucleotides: TGTGCCACCCAGACAGGGTATGAGCAGTTCTTC.

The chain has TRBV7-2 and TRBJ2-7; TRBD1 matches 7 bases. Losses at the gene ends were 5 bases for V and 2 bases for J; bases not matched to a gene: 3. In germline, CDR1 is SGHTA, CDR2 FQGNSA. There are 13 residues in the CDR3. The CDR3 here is CASSVGQTYEQYF. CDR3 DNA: TGTGCCAGCAGCGTGGGACAGACCTACGAGCAGTACTTC.

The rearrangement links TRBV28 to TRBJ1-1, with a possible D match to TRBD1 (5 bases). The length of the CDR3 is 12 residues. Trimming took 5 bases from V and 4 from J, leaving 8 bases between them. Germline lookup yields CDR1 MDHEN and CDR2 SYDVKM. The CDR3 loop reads CASSTGGTEAFF. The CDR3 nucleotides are TGTGCCAGCAGTACGGGGGGCACTGAAGCTTTCTTT.

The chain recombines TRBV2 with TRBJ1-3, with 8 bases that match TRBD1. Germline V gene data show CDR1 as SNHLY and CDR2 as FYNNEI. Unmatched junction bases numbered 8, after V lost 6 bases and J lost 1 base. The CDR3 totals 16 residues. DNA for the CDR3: TGTGCCAGCAGGAGACAGGGGACGGGGTCTGGAAACACCATATATTTT. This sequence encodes CASRRQGTGSGNTIYF.

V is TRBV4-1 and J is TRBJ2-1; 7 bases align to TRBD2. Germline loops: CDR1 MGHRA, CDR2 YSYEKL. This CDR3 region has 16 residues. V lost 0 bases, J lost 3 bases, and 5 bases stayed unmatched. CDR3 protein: CASSQEGGNYYNEQFF. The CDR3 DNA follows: TGCGCCAGCAGCCAAGAGGGGGGGAACTACTACAATGAGCAGTTCTTC.

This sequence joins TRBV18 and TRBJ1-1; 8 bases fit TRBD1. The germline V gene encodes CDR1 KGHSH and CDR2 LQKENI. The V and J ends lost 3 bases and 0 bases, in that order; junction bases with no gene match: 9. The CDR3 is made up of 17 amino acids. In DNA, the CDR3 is TGTGCCAGCTCACCGACAGGGGAGGGGGGGATGAACACTGAAGCTTTCTTT. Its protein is CASSPTGEGGMNTEAFF.

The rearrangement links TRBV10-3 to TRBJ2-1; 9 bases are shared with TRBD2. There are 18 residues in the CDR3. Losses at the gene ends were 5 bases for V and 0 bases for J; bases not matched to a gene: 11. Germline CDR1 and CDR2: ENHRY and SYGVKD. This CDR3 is CAISSGLAGQASYNEQFF. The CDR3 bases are TGTGCCATCAGTTCGGGACTAGCAGGGCAGGCCTCCTACAATGAGCAGTTCTTC.

CDR3 sequence reads: CASIPGTLKGETQYF. The DNA for the CDR3 is TGTGCCAGCATCCCTGGGACTCTTAAGGGAGAGACCCAGTACTTC. The J gene is TRBJ2-5, the V gene TRBV2, with a weak D call TRBD2 (6 bases). The ends were cut back, 7 bases at V and 4 bases at J, with 19 bases in the middle. Germline-derived CDR1 and CDR2 are SNHLY and FYNNEI. The CDR3 runs 15 residues.

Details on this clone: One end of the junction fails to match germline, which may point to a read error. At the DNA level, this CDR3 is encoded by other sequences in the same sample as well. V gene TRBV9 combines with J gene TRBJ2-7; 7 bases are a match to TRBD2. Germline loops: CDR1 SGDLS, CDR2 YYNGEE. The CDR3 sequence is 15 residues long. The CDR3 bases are TGTGCCAGTAGCGTGGGAGCGGGAAGCTCCTACGAGCAGTACTTC. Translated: CASSVGAGSSYEQYF. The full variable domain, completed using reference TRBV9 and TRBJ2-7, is DSGVTQTPKHLITATGQRVTLRCSPRSGDLSVYWYQQSLDQGLQFLIQYYNGEERAKGNILERFSAQQFPDLHSELNLSSLELGDSALYFCASSVGAGSSYEQYFGPGTRLTVT.